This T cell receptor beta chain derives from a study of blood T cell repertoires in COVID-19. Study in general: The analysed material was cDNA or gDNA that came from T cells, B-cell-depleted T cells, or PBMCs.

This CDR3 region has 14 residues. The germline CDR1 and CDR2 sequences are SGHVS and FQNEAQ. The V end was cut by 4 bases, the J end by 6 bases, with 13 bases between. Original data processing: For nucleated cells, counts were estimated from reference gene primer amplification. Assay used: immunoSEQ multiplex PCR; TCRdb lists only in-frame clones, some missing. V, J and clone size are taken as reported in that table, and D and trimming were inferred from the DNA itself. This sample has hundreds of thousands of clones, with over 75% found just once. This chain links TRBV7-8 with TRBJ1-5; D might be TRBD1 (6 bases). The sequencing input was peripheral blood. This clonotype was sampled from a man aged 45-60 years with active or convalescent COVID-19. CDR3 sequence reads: CASSSYRESQPQHF. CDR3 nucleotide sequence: TGTGCCAGCAGCTCATACAGGGAGAGTCAGCCCCAGCATTTT.